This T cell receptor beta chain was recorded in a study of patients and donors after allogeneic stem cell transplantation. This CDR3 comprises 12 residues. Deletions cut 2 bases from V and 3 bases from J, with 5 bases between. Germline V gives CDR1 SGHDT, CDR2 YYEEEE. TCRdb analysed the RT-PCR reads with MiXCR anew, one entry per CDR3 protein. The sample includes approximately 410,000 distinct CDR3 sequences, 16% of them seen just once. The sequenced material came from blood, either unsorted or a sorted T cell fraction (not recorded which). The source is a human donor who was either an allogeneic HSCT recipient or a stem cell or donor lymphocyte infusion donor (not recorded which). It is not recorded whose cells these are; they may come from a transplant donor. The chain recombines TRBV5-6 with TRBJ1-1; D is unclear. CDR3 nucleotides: TGTGCCAGCAGCTTAGAGTACACTGAAGCTTTCTTT. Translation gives CASSLEYTEAFF.